The source of this TCR beta chain is a study of blood T cell repertoires in COVID-19. Study-wide context: Italy, Spain and the United States were the sources of the convalescent and acute COVID-19 samples. In each case, the material was cDNA or gDNA derived from T cells, B-cell-depleted T cells, or PBMCs.

This CDR3 contains 16 residues. Per germline, CDR1 SEHNR and CDR2 FQNEAQ (reference sequence). The germline V and J ends were trimmed by 4 bases and 0 bases, with 12 bases remaining between them. In the authors' methods: Amplified reference gene primers provided the basis for estimating nucleated cell counts. Measured with immunoSEQ multiplex PCR; TCRdb has only the in-frame clones, and not every one. V and J calls and clone size are those listed in that table; D and trimming were worked out from the DNA. The top ten clones hold approximately 15% of a sample with approximately 190,000 clones, about 80% of them seen once.

This rearrangement joins TRBV7-9 to TRBJ2-2; a possible D gene is TRBD1 (6 bases). The receptor was isolated from a young man with active or convalescent COVID-19. The specimen was peripheral blood. For the CDR3, the DNA is TGTGCCAGCAGCTCAACGGGACATGCGAACACCGGGGAGCTGTTTTTT. Translating it yields CASSSTGHANTGELFF.